The next 8 T cell receptor beta chains were all read from a single sample in a study of T-cell memory formation after mild COVID-19. TCRdb called the 5' RACE reads again in MiXCR, with one record for every CDR3 protein. The sample lists approximately 190,000 distinct CDR3 sequences, approximately 16% occurring once. The sample comprised PBMCs or a T cell subset sorted from them (not recorded which). The source is an adult woman who had mild COVID-19 (a few samples of this study predate the infection). Cell type and time point are not known.

A few counts support this clonotype. This chain joins TRBV18 and TRBJ2-3, with D possibly TRBD1 on 7 matching bases. The CDR3 contains 15 residues. With 2 bases removed from V and 2 bases from J, the gap between germline ends came to 11 bases. Looked up from germline, CDR1 is KGHSH and CDR2 is LQKENI. The CDR3 loop reads CASSPAGQHTDTQYF. The CDR3 nucleotides are TGTGCCAGCTCACCAGCGGGACAGCACACAGATACGCAGTATTTT.

About this clonotype: At one end, the junction sequence differs from germline, possibly due to a read error. The rearrangement uses TRBV12-3 or TRBV12-4 and TRBJ2-1; TRBD2 matches 10 bases. The CDR3 runs to 13 residues. In DNA, the CDR3 is TGTGCCAGCAGTCTAGCGGGAGAGAATGAGCAGTTCTTC. Translation: CASSLAGENEQFF.

The V and J genes are TRBV18 and TRBJ1-3; TRBD1 is a possible D gene (5 bases). This CDR3 comprises 15 residues. Germline V gives CDR1 KGHSH, CDR2 LQKENI. Trimming took off 3 bases at V and 2 bases at J, with 11 bases between the two ends. CDR3 sequence (DNA): TGTGCCAGCTCACCCCAGGGCTCCGCTGGAAACACCATATATTTT. Amino acid sequence: CASSPQGSAGNTIYF.

This chain links TRBV2 with TRBJ1-6; D might be TRBD1 (6 bases). The V gene lost 7 bases and the J gene lost 7 bases, with 11 bases spanning the gap. Germline values: CDR1 SNHLY, CDR2 FYNNEI. The CDR3 contains 13 residues. CDR3 loop: CASTGDMNSPLHF. CDR3 nucleotide sequence: TGTGCCAGCACCGGGGACATGAATTCACCCCTCCACTTT.

This clonotype was counted a few times. The rearrangement uses TRBV6-6 and TRBJ1-4; D is unclear. Per the germline V gene, CDR1 is MNHNY and CDR2 is SVGAGI (reference sequence). Trimming took off 4 bases at V and 7 bases at J, with 10 bases between the two ends. The length of the CDR3 is 13 residues. CDR3 protein: CASSSSEAEKLFF. Written as DNA, the CDR3 is TGTGCCAGCAGTTCCAGTGAGGCTGAAAAACTGTTTTTT.

This clonotype has a handful of counts. This rearrangement joins TRBV4-3 to TRBJ2-4; the D gene is possibly TRBD1 (5 bases). V shed 5 bases and J shed 0 bases, with 14 bases lying between them. The length of the CDR3 is 16 residues. Germline loops: CDR1 LGHNA, CDR2 YSLEER. The CDR3 loop reads CASSSSAGKAKNIQYF. CDR3 DNA: TGCGCCAGCAGCTCGAGCGCAGGGAAAGCCAAAAACATTCAGTACTTC.

CDR3 sequence reads: CASSLRDRGLEQYF. The CDR3 nucleotides are TGCGCCAGCAGCCTTCGGGACAGGGGGCTCGAGCAGTACTTC. The V gene is TRBV5-1, the J gene TRBJ2-7; the match to TRBD1 covers 12 bases. The CDR3 is made up of 14 amino acids. V was clipped by 4 bases and J by 6 bases; unmatched bases: 5. In germline, CDR1 is SGHRS, CDR2 YFSETQ.

This chain connects TRBV6-2 or TRBV6-3 to TRBJ2-1; 11 positions match TRBD2. The CDR3 is 15 residues long. Trimming cost V 6 bases and J 4 bases; bases outside gene matches: 5. From germline, CDR1 is MNHEY and CDR2 SVGEGT. The chain's CDR3 is CASRPGTSGYNEQFF. The CDR3 DNA sequence: TGTGCCAGCAGACCCGGGACTAGCGGTTACAATGAGCAGTTCTTC.